This T cell receptor beta chain was captured in a study of CD8 T cells in Susac syndrome. Regarding the study as a whole: The study admitted that it had a relatively small number of individuals in its TCR sequencing and HLA analysis.

This CDR3 has 14 amino acids. With V trimmed by 6 bases and J by 2 bases, 5 bases remained unmatched. Germline assignment: CDR1 SQVTM and CDR2 ANQGSEA. RNA, at about 0.45 to 1 ug, was reverse transcribed with random hexamers. The immunoSEQ assay covered 54 Vbeta and 13 Jbeta segments for CDR3. TCRdb analysed the immunoSEQ multiplex PCR reads with MiXCR anew, one entry per CDR3 protein. The sample holds about 110,000 distinct CDR3 sequences, roughly 95% seen once. Remarks on this clonotype: Its antigen is not known.

The genes are TRBV29-1 and TRBJ2-3; TRBD1 matches 10 bases. This TCR came from a human donor in good health. What was sequenced was CD4+ T cells from PBMCs. The CDR3 DNA reads as TGCAGCGTCATAGACAGGGGGCCCACAGATACGCAGTATTTT. Protein sequence: CSVIDRGPTDTQYF.